The present TCR beta chain was sequenced within a study of shared clonotypes between healthy human individuals. TCRdb's copy holds only in-frame clones and misses some; the assay was immunoSEQ multiplex PCR. The repertoire holds about 490,000 clones, with around 80% as singletons. Study outcomes and limitations: The diversity represented, both genetic and in exposure history, was limited by few donors.

From germline, CDR1 is SEHNR and CDR2 FQNEAQ (reference sequence). The CDR3 runs to 14 residues. The V gene lost 1 base and the J gene lost 3 bases, with 8 bases spanning the gap. A word on this clone: Its target is unknown. The same CDR3 can be traced to other DNA sequences in this sample.

This TCR derives from a woman in her thirties or forties in good health. Some clones in this sample may be carry-over from other donors' samples. This rearrangement joins TRBV7-9 to TRBJ2-3, with D possibly being TRBD2 (6 bases). Sequenced sample: PBMCs. The CDR3 protein is CASSLGGTTDTQYF. DNA for the CDR3: TGTGCCAGCAGCTTAGGGGGGACTACAGATACGCAGTATTTT. The variable domain in full, with the rest retrieved from reference TRBV7-9 and TRBJ2-3, is DTGVSQNPRHKITKRGQNVTFRCDPISEHNRLYWYRQTLGQGPEFLTYFQNEAQLEKSRLLSDRFSAERPKGSFSTLEIQRTEQGDSAMYLCASSLGGTTDTQYFGPGTRLTVL.